The next 29 T cell receptor beta chains were all read from a single sample in a study of cytomegalovirus exposure and HLA in healthy donors. A multiplex PCR was run with 60 Vbeta primers and 13 Jbeta primers. The method was immunoSEQ multiplex PCR; TCRdb's version includes in-frame clones alone and lacks a portion of them. The sample yields approximately 98,000 clones, approximately 72% seen once. The source material was PBMCs. Receptors were obtained from a man aged 18 to 29 in good health and CMV-seropositive.

This clone has only a few counts. For the CDR3, the DNA is TGTGCCAGCAGAGAACCTTACAGGGGGAACACTGAAGCTTTCTTT. Its protein product is CASREPYRGNTEAFF. V is TRBV7-8 and J is TRBJ1-1; 7 positions match TRBD1. The germline gives CDR1 SGHVS, CDR2 FQNEAQ. CDR3 length equals 15 residues. V lost 6 bases to trimming and J lost 1 base; unmatched junction nucleotides: 8.

V and J are TRBV4-1 and TRBJ2-4; 7 nucleotides align to TRBD1. The CDR3 consists of 14 residues. Germline V CDR1 and CDR2: MGHRA, YSYEKL. J was trimmed by 7 bases and V by 1 base; bases with no gene match: 4. In nucleotides, the CDR3 is TGCGCCAGCAGCCAAGCAGGGGGTAGGAACATTCAGTACTTC. It is translated as CASSQAGGRNIQYF.

The rearrangement links TRBV6-4 to TRBJ2-7; D might be TRBD2 (5 bases). Trimming shortened V by 2 bases and J by 4 bases, and 9 bases separated the two germline ends. Germline V lookup: CDR1 MRHNA, CDR2 SNTAGT. This CDR3 comprises 13 residues. The CDR3 region has the DNA TGTGCCAGCAGTGACCGGGGAAGGTACGAGCAGTACTTC. Residues: CASSDRGRYEQYF.

This clone was detected a few times. V and J are TRBV6-1 and TRBJ1-5; a weak D match, TRBD1 (5 bases). The ends were cut back, 0 bases at V and 4 bases at J, with 7 bases in the middle. CDR3 length: 14 residues. Germline loops: CDR1 MNHNS, CDR2 SASEGT. The CDR3 DNA reads as TGTGCCAGCAGTGAAGCGGCAGGGAATCAGCCCCAGCATTTT. The encoded protein is CASSEAAGNQPQHF.

V usage is TRBV7-9 and J usage is TRBJ1-2, with a tentative D call TRBD1 (6 bases). Germline lookup yields CDR1 SEHNR and CDR2 FQNEAQ (reference sequence). The CDR3 covers 14 residues. Trimming took off 0 bases at V and 8 bases at J, with 13 bases between the two ends. In nucleotides, the CDR3 is TGTGCCAGCAGCTTAGCGTTACAGGGTAAAGGCTACACCTTC. Amino acid sequence: CASSLALQGKGYTF.

This chain connects TRBV5-6 to TRBJ2-7; TRBD2 matches 11 bases. CDR1 and CDR2 from the germline V gene are SGHDT and YYEEEE. V was pared by 5 bases and J by 3 bases, with 7 bases of the junction left unmatched. This CDR3 is 15 amino acids long. The CDR3 sequence: CASRPPGLADYEQYF. Written as DNA, the CDR3 is TGTGCCAGCAGACCGCCGGGACTAGCGGACTACGAGCAGTACTTC.

The V and J genes are TRBV5-1 and TRBJ1-1, with 8 bases fitting TRBD1. J lost 5 bases, V lost 1 base, and 1 base had no gene match. CDR1 is SGHRS, CDR2 YFSETQ, per germline. CDR3 length: 13 amino acids. CDR3 amino acids: CASSLRTGTEAFF. CDR3 coding DNA: TGCGCCAGCAGCTTGCGGACAGGGACTGAAGCTTTCTTT.

The chain is built from TRBV2 and TRBJ1-2, with 7 bases fitting TRBD1. The germline CDR1 and CDR2 sequences are SNHLY and FYNNEI. V was clipped by 6 bases and J by 4 bases; unmatched bases: 8. The CDR3 length is 14 residues. The DNA of the CDR3 is TGTGCCAGCAGCCAACGACAGGGAACCTATGGCTACACCTTC. It codes for CASSQRQGTYGYTF.

The chain uses TRBV19 and TRBJ1-1; D is unclear. The CDR3 is 15 amino acids. V gave up 3 bases and J gave up 4 bases, with 15 bases separating them. The V gene's germline CDR1 is LNHDA and CDR2 SQIVND (reference sequence). In nucleotides, the CDR3 is TGTGCCAGTAGTATGGGGAGACGAGTGACCACTGAAGCTTTCTTT. The encoded protein is CASSMGRRVTTEAFF.

V gene TRBV6-1 combines with J gene TRBJ1-1; D ambiguous. This CDR3 contains 14 residues. V dropped 7 bases and J dropped 1 base, with 13 bases sitting between them. Germline V gene sequence: CDR1 MNHNS, CDR2 SASEGT. CDR3 protein: CASIAEAPNTEAFF. The CDR3 region has the DNA TGTGCCAGCATCGCCGAAGCCCCGAACACTGAAGCTTTCTTT.

With regard to this clone: The same CDR3 arises from other DNA sequences in this sample as well. V is TRBV5-1 and J is TRBJ1-4, with a tentative D call TRBD1 (5 bases). This CDR3 has 14 residues. Trimming removed 2 bases from V and 4 bases from J, with 9 bases in between. Per germline, CDR1 SGHRS and CDR2 YFSETQ. CDR3 loop: CASSFGQGNEKLFF. In DNA, the CDR3 is TGCGCCAGCAGCTTTGGGCAGGGTAATGAAAAACTGTTTTTT.

The V and J genes are TRBV9 and TRBJ2-3, with TRBD2 matching 9 bases. The germline CDR1 and CDR2 sequences are SGDLS and YYNGEE. The ends lost 2 bases at V and 2 bases at J; junction bases unmatched: 6. CDR3 size: 16 residues. In DNA, the CDR3 is TGTGCCAGCAGCGTTGGCCTAGCGGGGAACACAGATACGCAGTATTTT. Translation: CASSVGLAGNTDTQYF.

The genes are TRBV5-5 and TRBJ2-3, with a possible D match to TRBD1 (5 bases). Per the germline V gene, CDR1 is SGHKS and CDR2 is YYEKEE (reference sequence). The CDR3 consists of 15 residues. Trimming pared 1 base from V and 2 bases from J, leaving 11 bases between. The CDR3 spells CASSLQGHLTDTQYF. The CDR3 region has the DNA TGTGCCAGCAGCTTGCAGGGCCATCTCACAGATACGCAGTATTTT.

CDR3 in amino acids: CASSPNLVPTDEKLFF. In nucleotides, the CDR3 is TGTGCCAGCTCACCGAACCTCGTTCCCACGGATGAAAAACTGTTTTTT. The J gene is TRBJ1-4, the V gene TRBV18; D gene unclear. Germline assignment: CDR1 KGHSH and CDR2 LQKENI. CDR3 length: 16 residues. Trimming pared 3 bases from V and 6 bases from J, leaving 17 bases between.

The gene calls are TRBV5-1 and TRBJ2-1; D perhaps matches TRBD1 (5 bases). V dropped 7 bases and J dropped 4 bases, with 15 bases sitting between them. CDR3 size: 14 residues. The germline gives CDR1 SGHRS, CDR2 YFSETQ. In nucleotides, the CDR3 is TGCGCCAGCCAGGGAAATCAAGCATACAATGAGCAGTTCTTC. Its translation: CASQGNQAYNEQFF.

This clone appeared once. CDR3 amino acids: CASSLFGRGLELFF. In DNA, the CDR3 is TGTGCCAGCAGTTTATTCGGGAGGGGGTTGGAACTGTTTTTT. This sequence joins TRBV28 and TRBJ1-4, with D maybe TRBD1 (6 bases). V was cut by 1 base and J by 12 bases, with 15 bases left in between. CDR1 MDHEN and CDR2 SYDVKM come from the germline V gene. The CDR3 has 14 amino acids.

The V gene is TRBV27, the J gene TRBJ2-3, with D unresolved. Germline V gene data show CDR1 as MNHEY and CDR2 as SMNVEV (reference sequence). The CDR3 sequence is 14 residues long. Trimming left V 1 base short and J 1 base short, with 6 bases between. CDR3 region: CASSLYPGTDTQYF. In nucleotides, the CDR3 is TGTGCCAGCAGTTTATATCCCGGCACAGATACGCAGTATTTT.

V and J are TRBV6-6 and TRBJ2-1; D is unresolved. Trimming took off 2 bases at V and 5 bases at J, with 10 bases between the two ends. The V gene's germline CDR1 is MNHNY and CDR2 SVGAGI (reference sequence). This CDR3 spans 14 amino acids. The CDR3 region has the DNA TGTGCCAGCAGTTACGTACAGAACAACAATGAGCAGTTCTTC. Translation gives CASSYVQNNNEQFF.

This rearrangement joins TRBV5-5 to TRBJ2-1; TRBD1 might be the D (6 bases). This CDR3 spans 15 amino acids. Trimming removed 2 bases at V and 4 bases at J, with 13 bases between. Germline V gives CDR1 SGHKS, CDR2 YYEKEE (reference sequence). The CDR3 region is CASSFPTGRYNEQFF. CDR3 in DNA: TGTGCCAGCAGCTTCCCCACAGGGCGATACAATGAGCAGTTCTTC. Full variable domain (outside the CDR3, taken from reference TRBV5-5 and TRBJ2-1): DAGVTQSPTHLIKTRGQQVTLRCSPISGHKSVSWYQQVLGQGPQFIFQYYEKEERGRGNFPDRFSARQFPNYSSELNVNALLLGDSALYLCASSFPTGRYNEQFFGPGTRLTVL.

This clone was counted a few times. The chain couples TRBV6-5 to TRBJ2-1; 9 positions agree with TRBD2. CDR1 MNHEY and CDR2 SVGAGI come from the germline V gene. With V trimmed by 5 bases and J by 1 base, 3 bases remained unmatched. The CDR3 length is 15 residues. This CDR3 reads CASSRSGGSYNEQFF. CDR3 bases: TGTGCCAGCAGTAGGAGCGGGGGGTCCTACAATGAGCAGTTCTTC.

This chain joins TRBV28 and TRBJ1-2; the D gene is possibly TRBD1 (6 bases). The length of the CDR3 is 14 residues. Deletions cut 5 bases from V and 4 bases from J, with 14 bases between. Germline loops: CDR1 MDHEN, CDR2 SYDVKM. CDR3 region: CASSTPTGFYGYTF. In DNA form, the CDR3 reads TGTGCCAGCAGTACCCCGACAGGCTTCTATGGCTACACCTTC.

The chain joins TRBV19 to TRBJ1-5; D might be TRBD1 (6 bases). Between the trimmed V and J ends, which lost 4 bases and 0 bases, there was a span of 13 bases. The CDR3 runs 16 residues. Germline CDR1 reads LNHDA; CDR2 reads SQIVND (reference sequence). The CDR3 is CASSKQGRNSNQPQHF. The DNA of the CDR3 is TGTGCCAGTAGTAAACAGGGCCGTAATAGCAATCAGCCCCAGCATTTT.

The rearrangement links TRBV27 to TRBJ2-2; 7 bases are shared with TRBD1. This CDR3 spans 16 amino acids. V gave up 5 bases and J gave up 2 bases; unmatched junction bases: 8. Germline V gives CDR1 MNHEY, CDR2 SMNVEV (reference sequence). CDR3 coding DNA: TGTGCCAGCAGTCAATTTAGGACAGGAAACACCGGGGAGCTGTTTTTT. Translating gives CASSQFRTGNTGELFF.

V is TRBV4-2 and J is TRBJ1-1, with D perhaps TRBD1 (5 bases). Germline CDR1 LGHNA, CDR2 YNFKEQ. Deletions cut 0 bases from V and 1 base from J, with 18 bases between. The CDR3 is 18 residues long. The CDR3 sequence is CASSQDSLPGLQNTEAFF. The CDR3 DNA follows: TGTGCCAGCAGCCAAGATTCTTTGCCGGGACTGCAGAACACTGAAGCTTTCTTT.

V is TRBV10-1 and J is TRBJ1-5, with 10 bases that match TRBD1. Germline trimming cut 6 bases from V and 7 bases from J; bases unmatched to any gene: 6. Per germline, CDR1 WNHNN and CDR2 SYGVQD (reference sequence). This CDR3 region has 14 residues. The CDR3 region has the DNA TGCGCCAGCAGCCCGACAGGGGGCGGACAGCCCCAGCATTTT. It translates to CASSPTGGGQPQHF.

The chain is built from TRBV9 and TRBJ1-5; D not resolved. The germline V gene has CDR1 SGDLS and CDR2 YYNGEE. This CDR3 has 15 residues. V lost 0 bases to trimming and J lost 6 bases, with 13 bases between them. The CDR3 here is CASSVAPSAGQPQHF. CDR3 DNA sequence: TGTGCCAGCAGCGTAGCTCCCTCGGCGGGTCAGCCCCAGCATTTT.

The rearrangement uses TRBV5-4 and TRBJ2-7; 8 bases line up with TRBD1. Germline loops: CDR1 SGHNT, CDR2 YYREEE (reference sequence). This CDR3 is built from 14 residues. V was pared by 3 bases and J by 6 bases, with 8 bases of the junction left unmatched. CDR3 loop: CASSSGQGLGEQYF. For the CDR3, the DNA is TGTGCCAGCAGCTCAGGACAGGGATTGGGCGAGCAGTACTTC. Using reference TRBV5-4 and TRBJ2-7 for the parts outside the CDR3, the full variable domain is ETGVTQSPTHLIKTRGQQVTLRCSSQSGHNTVSWYQQALGQGPQFIFQYYREEENGRGNFPPRFSGLQFPNYSSELNVNALELDDSALYLCASSSGQGLGEQYFGPGTRLTVT.

This chain links TRBV10-3 with TRBJ1-2; possibly TRBD1 for D (5 bases). Germline loops: CDR1 ENHRY, CDR2 SYGVKD. V lost 6 bases to trimming and J lost 3 bases, with 14 bases between them. The CDR3 runs 14 residues. The CDR3 is CAISPTSTDYGYTF. The CDR3 coding sequence is TGTGCCATCAGCCCGACTTCGACAGACTATGGCTACACCTTC.

This clone appeared once. The V and J genes are TRBV5-4 and TRBJ2-7, with D possibly matching TRBD2 (7 bases). This CDR3 contains 14 residues. V was cut by 0 bases and J by 4 bases, with 11 bases left in between. Germline CDR1 SGHNT, CDR2 YYREEE (reference sequence). The CDR3: CASSLEQGGYEQYF. The CDR3 DNA reads as TGTGCCAGCAGCTTGGAACAGGGAGGGTACGAGCAGTACTTC.